The 9 T cell receptor beta chains presented below share a single source sample, sequenced in a study of T cell responses to AZD1222 COVID-19 vaccine. The protocol was immunoSEQ multiplex PCR, while the TCRdb copy is restricted to in-frame clones and leaves out a portion. The table records under 70,000 clones, approximately 80% of them present only once. Material: peripheral blood, obtained 28 days after the second AZD1222 dose. The receptors shown here come from an adult who received the AZD1222 COVID-19 vaccine.

This chain links TRBV10-3 with TRBJ1-5, with D possibly matching TRBD1 (5 bases). Germline-derived CDR1 and CDR2 are ENHRY and SYGVKD. With 6 bases removed from V and 7 bases from J, the gap between germline ends came to 13 bases. The CDR3 loop spans 13 amino acids. Here the CDR3 reads CAIRQGVGQPQHF. In DNA form, the CDR3 reads TGTGCCATCAGGCAGGGTGTCGGACAGCCCCAGCATTTT.

The rearrangement joins TRBV3-1 (or the pseudogene TRBV3-2) to TRBJ1-1; 8 bases fit TRBD1. V was pared by 4 bases and J by 4 bases, with 5 bases of the junction left unmatched. The germline V gene encodes CDR1 LGHDT and CDR2 YNNKEL (reference sequence). This CDR3 spans 14 amino acids. This chain's CDR3 is CASSPTGVSTEAFF. Written as DNA, the CDR3 is TGTGCCAGCAGCCCGACAGGGGTGAGCACTGAAGCTTTCTTT.

The chain uses TRBV18 and TRBJ2-3; 7 bases agree with TRBD1. CDR3 length: 17 residues. Trimming at V came to 4 bases and at J to 0 bases, leaving 10 bases not matched to a gene. Germline lookup yields CDR1 KGHSH and CDR2 LQKENI. In nucleotides, the CDR3 is TGTGCCAGCTCACGTGCCAGCCAGGGGGTTAGCACAGATACGCAGTATTTT. Protein: CASSRASQGVSTDTQYF. Variable domain in full (rest from reference TRBV18 and TRBJ2-3): NAGVMQNPRHLVRRRGQEARLRCSPMKGHSHVYWYRQLPEEGLKFMVYLQKENIIDESGMPKERFSAEFPKEGPSILRIQQVVRGDSAAYFCASSRASQGVSTDTQYFGPGTRLTVL.

The V and J genes are TRBV2 and TRBJ1-2; 10 bases align to TRBD1. The V gene end was trimmed by 6 bases and the J gene end by 2 bases; junction bases not matched to a gene: 9. CDR1 and CDR2 from the germline V gene are SNHLY and FYNNEI. The CDR3 loop spans 16 amino acids. CDR3 in amino acids: CASRTGQGLKNYGYTF. The CDR3, as DNA: TGTGCCAGCAGAACGGGACAGGGGTTGAAGAACTATGGCTACACCTTC.

This clone was counted between two and nine times. The chain uses TRBV12-3 or TRBV12-4 and TRBJ1-3; D not resolved. Trimming took off 4 bases at V and 6 bases at J, with 4 bases between the two ends. The CDR3 extends over 11 amino acids. The CDR3 region has the DNA TGTGCCAGCAGTTCCGAAAACACCATATATTTT. Its protein product is CASSSENTIYF.

V and J are TRBV29-1 and TRBJ2-1, with a possible D match to TRBD1 (6 bases). V was clipped by 4 bases and J by 1 base, with 20 bases between them. The CDR3 totals 17 residues. Germline CDR1 is SQVTM and CDR2 is ANQGSEA. The CDR3 nucleotides are TGCAGCGTTGGATTAGAACAGGGTCTCACATCCTACAATGAGCAGTTCTTC. This codes for CSVGLEQGLTSYNEQFF.

The V gene is TRBV5-1, the J gene TRBJ1-2, with TRBD1 matching 7 bases. The junction had 8 bases not matched to a gene; V was cut back by 2 bases and J by 7 bases. CDR1 is SGHRS and CDR2 is YFSETQ in the germline V gene. The CDR3 length is 14 residues. The CDR3 protein is CASSFSQGNPGYTF. CDR3 bases: TGCGCCAGCAGCTTCTCACAGGGGAACCCTGGCTACACCTTC.

This chain uses TRBV5-6 with TRBJ2-5; TRBD1 matches 7 bases. CDR1 is SGHDT and CDR2 is YYEEEE in the germline V gene. Losses at the gene ends were 2 bases for V and 4 bases for J; bases not matched to a gene: 5. This CDR3 region has 14 residues. CDR3 nucleotide sequence: TGTGCCAGCAGCTTTACAGGGGTACGAGAGACCCAGTACTTC. Encoded protein: CASSFTGVRETQYF.

The chain links TRBV2 to TRBJ2-3; 8 bases align to TRBD2. V trimming: 4 bases; J trimming: 2 bases; junction bases outside the gene matches: 5. CDR1 and CDR2 from the germline V gene are SNHLY and FYNNEI. This CDR3 has 15 amino acids. The CDR3 loop reads CASSGLAGPTDTQYF. DNA of the CDR3: TGTGCCAGCAGTGGGCTAGCGGGCCCCACAGATACGCAGTATTTT. The whole variable domain, filled in from reference TRBV2 and TRBJ2-3, reads EPEVTQTPSHQVTQMGQEVILRCVPISNHLYFYWYRQILGQKVEFLVSFYNNEISEKSEIFDDQFSVERPDGSNFTLKIRSTKLEDSAMYFCASSGLAGPTDTQYFGPGTRLTVL.